Listed below are T cell receptor beta chains from one sample, sequenced in a study of blood T cell repertoires in COVID-19. Libraries were prepared by immunoSEQ multiplex PCR; TCRdb keeps only in-frame clonotypes and omits some of them. Here the sample spans about 220,000 clones, 83% being singletons. The source material was PBMCs or T cells enriched from blood (not recorded which). These receptor sequences come from a woman aged 40 to 50 who had been exposed to COVID-19. Each CDR3 is given with its conserved first and last residue. The D gene is left open where the match is weak. Only part of the rows carry a size: once, few, many, or a class if the clone is expanded.

TGTGCCAGCAGCCCCCTTGGGGGGGCCGATGGCTACACCTTC CASSPLGGADGYTF TRBJ1-2 - TRBV7-3 once
TGTGCCAGCAGCTTAAATGCGGGGATGACAGATACGCAGTATTTT CASSLNAGMTDTQYF TRBJ2-3 - TRBV11-2 -
TGTGCCAGCAGTTTGCGACTAGCGGGGGGGGGCAATGAGCAGTTCTTC CASSLRLAGGGNEQFF TRBJ2-1 TRBD2 TRBV27 -
TGCGCCAGCAGCCAAGGGGCCACCTCCTACGAGCAGTACTTC CASSQGATSYEQYF TRBJ2-7 - TRBV4-1 -
TGCGCCAGCAGACCGTCACCTGCGGGACTGTACAATGAGCAGTTCTTC CASRPSPAGLYNEQFF TRBJ2-1 - TRBV5-1 -
TGTGCAAGTCGCTCCCCCCGCGGGGCGGTGGCTAACTATGGCTACACCTTC CASRSPRGAVANYGYTF TRBJ1-2 - TRBV12-2 few
TGTGCCAGCAGTTGGGCCGGACAGAGCTCCTACGAGCAGTACTTC CASSWAGQSSYEQYF TRBJ2-7 - TRBV6-5 -
TGTGCCAGCAGCGTACGGACAGACTCCTACGAGCAGTACTTC CASSVRTDSYEQYF TRBJ2-7 - TRBV2 few
TGTGCCTGGGATGAGAACAGGGGCACTGAAGCTTTCTTT CAWDENRGTEAFF TRBJ1-1 TRBD1 TRBV30 few
TGTGCCAGCAGTGAAAAAGCGGGGGGTGGCACAGATACGCAGTATTTT CASSEKAGGGTDTQYF TRBJ2-3 TRBD2 TRBV6-4 few
TGTGCCAGCACCACGGACAGAAACTATGGCTACACCTTC CASTTDRNYGYTF TRBJ1-2 - TRBV7-2 -
TGTGCCAGCAGCCCCGGCGGGTCCCACAATGAGCAGTTCTTC CASSPGGSHNEQFF TRBJ2-1 - TRBV7-3 -
TGCAGCGTTGATAACAGCCCTGAAGCTTTCTTT CSVDNSPEAFF TRBJ1-1 - TRBV29-1 -
TGTGCCAGCAGCTTAGCGGGACTAGCGGGGGATAACATTCAGTACTTC CASSLAGLAGDNIQYF TRBJ2-4 TRBD2 TRBV7-6 -
TGTGCCAGCAGTGAATCACCTACCGGGACAGGGGTAACTGAAGCTTTCTTT CASSESPTGTGVTEAFF TRBJ1-1 TRBD1 TRBV2 -
TGTGCCAGCAGCCTCGGACTTATTGTTTCCACAGATACGCAGTATTTT CASSLGLIVSTDTQYF TRBJ2-3 - TRBV9 -
TGTGCCAGCAGCGTACTAGCGGGGGGCCAAGAGACCCAGTACTTC CASSVLAGGQETQYF TRBJ2-5 TRBD2 TRBV6-5 -
TGTGCCAGCAGTTTCCCCGGGAGAAGTGAAAAACTGTTTTTT CASSFPGRSEKLFF TRBJ1-4 - TRBV28 -
TGTGCCACCAGTGAGTCGGGGTCCCCTAACTATGGCTACACCTTC CATSESGSPNYGYTF TRBJ1-2 - TRBV24-1 -
TGTGCCAGCAGCCAAATTAGGGGGGGAGAGTTCAATGAGCAGTTCTTC CASSQIRGGEFNEQFF TRBJ2-1 - TRBV4-2 -
TGTGCCAGCAGTGAGGAGAGTGAAGCTTTCTTT CASSEESEAFF TRBJ1-1 - TRBV2 -
TGTGCCAGCAGGTACAGGGGGCCTATCTATGGCTACACCTTC CASRYRGPIYGYTF TRBJ1-2 TRBD1 TRBV6-5 -
TGTGCCAGCACCGGACTAGCGGGGGACTCCTACGAGCAGTACTTC CASTGLAGDSYEQYF TRBJ2-7 TRBD2 TRBV6-6 -
TGTGCCACTAAGACAGAGCCATATAGCAATCAGCCCCAGCATTTT CATKTEPYSNQPQHF TRBJ1-5 - TRBV28 -
TGCGCCAGCAGCCCTGAATTATGGGGCGCCGGCACCGGGGAGCTGTTTTTT CASSPELWGAGTGELFF TRBJ2-2 - TRBV4-3 -